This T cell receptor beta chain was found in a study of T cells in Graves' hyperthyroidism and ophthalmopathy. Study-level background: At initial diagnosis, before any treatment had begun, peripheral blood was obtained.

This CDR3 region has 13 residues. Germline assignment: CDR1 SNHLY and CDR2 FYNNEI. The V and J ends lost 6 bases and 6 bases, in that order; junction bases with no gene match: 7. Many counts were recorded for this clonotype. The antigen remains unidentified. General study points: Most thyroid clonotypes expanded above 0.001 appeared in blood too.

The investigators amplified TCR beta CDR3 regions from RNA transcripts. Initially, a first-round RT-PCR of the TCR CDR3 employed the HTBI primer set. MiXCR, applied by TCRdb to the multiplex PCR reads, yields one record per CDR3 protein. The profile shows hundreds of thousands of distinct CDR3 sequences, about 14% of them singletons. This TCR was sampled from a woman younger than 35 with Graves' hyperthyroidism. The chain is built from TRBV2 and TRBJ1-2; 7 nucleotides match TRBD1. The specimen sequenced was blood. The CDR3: CASRVMQGDGYTF. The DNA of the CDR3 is TGTGCCAGCAGAGTAATGCAGGGGGATGGCTACACCTTC.